Here is one T cell receptor (beta chain) with its context. Its antigen is as yet unknown. The method was immunoSEQ multiplex PCR; TCRdb's version includes in-frame clones alone and lacks a portion of them. Here the sample spans roughly 100,000 clones, about 90% being singletons. This specimen belongs to a study of T cell responses to AZD1222 COVID-19 vaccine. Study results and limitations: It was only after the peak T cell response that any repertoires were sampled. Mapped onto spike, vaccine-associated CD4 TCRs spanned it and were dominant at 160-218 and 743-854. Seropositivity was recorded at baseline in only 5 or 6 AZD1222 recipients.

This CDR3 has 15 amino acids. Germline lookup yields CDR1 SGHRS and CDR2 YFSETQ. Trimming cost V 3 bases and J 7 bases; bases outside gene matches: 5. The sequenced sample was peripheral blood, obtained on day 0 of AZD1222 vaccination. This clonotype was sampled from an adult in good health. The V and J genes are TRBV5-1 and TRBJ1-6; 9 positions match TRBD1. CDR3 amino acids: CASSSQGAANSPLHF. The CDR3 DNA reads as TGCGCCAGCAGCTCACAGGGGGCCGCGAATTCACCCCTCCACTTT. The entire variable domain, with the rest obtained from reference TRBV5-1 and TRBJ1-6, is as follows: KAGVTQTPRYLIKTRGQQVTLSCSPISGHRSVSWYQQTPGQGLQFLFEYFSETQRNKGNFPGRFSGRQFSNSRSEMNVSTLELGDSALYLCASSSQGAANSPLHFGNGTRLTVT.